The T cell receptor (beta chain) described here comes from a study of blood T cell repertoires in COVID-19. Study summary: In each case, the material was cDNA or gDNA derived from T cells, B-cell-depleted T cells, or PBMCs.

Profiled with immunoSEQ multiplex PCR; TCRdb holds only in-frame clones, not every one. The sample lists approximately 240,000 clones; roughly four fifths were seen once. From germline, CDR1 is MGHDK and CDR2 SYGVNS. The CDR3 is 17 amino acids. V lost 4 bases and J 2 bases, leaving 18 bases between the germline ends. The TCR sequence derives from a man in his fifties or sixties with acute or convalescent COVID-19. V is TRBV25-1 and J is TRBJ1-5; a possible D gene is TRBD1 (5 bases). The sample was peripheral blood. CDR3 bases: TGTGCCAGCAGTGGAAGGGGCGGCGATCTGGGCAATCAGCCCCAGCATTTT. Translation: CASSGRGGDLGNQPQHF.